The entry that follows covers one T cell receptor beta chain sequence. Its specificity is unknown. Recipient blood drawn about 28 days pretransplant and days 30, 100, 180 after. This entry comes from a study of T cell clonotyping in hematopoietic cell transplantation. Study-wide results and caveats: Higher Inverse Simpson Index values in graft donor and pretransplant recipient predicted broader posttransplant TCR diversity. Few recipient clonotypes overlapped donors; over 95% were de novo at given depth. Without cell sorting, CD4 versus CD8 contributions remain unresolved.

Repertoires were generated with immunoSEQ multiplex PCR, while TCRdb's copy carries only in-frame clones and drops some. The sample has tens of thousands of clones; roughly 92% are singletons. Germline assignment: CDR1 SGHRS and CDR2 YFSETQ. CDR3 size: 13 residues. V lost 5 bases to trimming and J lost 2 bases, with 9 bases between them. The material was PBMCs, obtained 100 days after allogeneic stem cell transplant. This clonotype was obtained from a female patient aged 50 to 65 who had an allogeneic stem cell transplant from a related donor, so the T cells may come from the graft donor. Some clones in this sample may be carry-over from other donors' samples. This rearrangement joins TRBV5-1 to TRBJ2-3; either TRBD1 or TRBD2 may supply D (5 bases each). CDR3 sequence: CASRVGTTDTQYF. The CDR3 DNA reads TGCGCCAGCAGGGTTGGGACCACAGATACGCAGTATTTT.